A single sample gave rise to the 8 T cell receptor beta chains below, sequenced in a study of blood T cell repertoires in COVID-19. Using immunoSEQ multiplex PCR, the repertoire was profiled, and TCRdb retains in-frame clones only, with some absent. The sample shows 180,000 or so clones, approximately 88% of them seen only once. The material sequenced was PBMCs or T cells enriched from blood (not recorded which). The receptor set was obtained from a woman in her fifties or sixties who had recovered from COVID-19.

The chain couples TRBV4-1 to TRBJ2-3; 9 bases line up with TRBD2. The germline V gene encodes CDR1 MGHRA and CDR2 YSYEKL. Trimming removed 3 bases from V and 4 bases from J; junction bases left unmatched: 14. There are 18 residues in the CDR3. The CDR3 DNA reads TGCGCCAGCAGCCAGCCAGGAAGGCGGGCGGGGGGGCCAGATACGCAGTATTTT. Protein product: CASSQPGRRAGGPDTQYF.

This chain links TRBV6-5 with TRBJ2-7, with 8 nucleotides matching TRBD1. V was clipped by 6 bases and J by 5 bases; unmatched bases: 12. The CDR3 contains 15 residues. CDR1 and CDR2 from the germline V gene are MNHEY and SVGAGI. The CDR3 nucleotides are TGTGCCAGCAGCGGCGGACAGGGCAGAGGAAACGAGCAGTACTTC. Amino acids: CASSGGQGRGNEQYF.

This chain connects TRBV6-5 to TRBJ1-2, with D tentatively TRBD1 (6 bases). The CDR3 length is 12 residues. Trimming removed 5 bases from V and 5 bases from J, with 9 bases in between. CDR1 and CDR2 from the germline V gene are MNHEY and SVGAGI. CDR3 nucleotides: TGTGCCAGCAGTCTCGGACAGTATGGCTACACCTTC. Its translation: CASSLGQYGYTF.

The V gene is TRBV7-9, the J gene TRBJ2-7, with TRBD1 as a possible D gene (6 bases). With 4 bases removed from V and 7 bases from J, the gap between germline ends came to 14 bases. Germline V gene lookup returns CDR1 SEHNR and CDR2 FQNEAQ (reference sequence). The CDR3 sequence is 13 residues long. The CDR3 region is CASSSTGFWEQYF. For the CDR3, the DNA is TGTGCCAGCAGCTCGACAGGTTTTTGGGAGCAGTACTTC.

This chain links TRBV18 with TRBJ1-3; 7 bases line up with TRBD1. The trim removed 6 bases at V and 0 bases at J, leaving 8 bases unmatched. The CDR3 spans 16 residues. Per germline, CDR1 KGHSH and CDR2 LQKENI. The CDR3 spells CASSSTGASSGNTIYF. The CDR3 DNA reads as TGTGCCAGCTCGTCCACAGGGGCCTCCTCTGGAAACACCATATATTTT.

The gene calls are TRBV6-5 and TRBJ1-1, with 9 positions matching TRBD1. The V segment lost 8 bases and the J segment 5 bases; nucleotides outside the gene matches: 9. The CDR3 contains 14 residues. Germline values: CDR1 MNHEY, CDR2 SVGAGI. The chain's CDR3 is CASRNRGRETEAFF. The CDR3 nucleotides read TGTGCCAGCCGCAACAGGGGGCGGGAAACTGAAGCTTTCTTT.

The chain has TRBV19 and TRBJ1-1; 7 positions agree with TRBD1. V was pared by 6 bases and J by 4 bases, with 8 bases of the junction left unmatched. The CDR3 covers 14 residues. The germline V gene has CDR1 LNHDA and CDR2 SQIVND (reference sequence). CDR3 residues: CASSQQGSGTEAFF. DNA for the CDR3: TGTGCCAGTAGCCAACAGGGGTCGGGCACTGAAGCTTTCTTT.

The chain recombines TRBV5-1 with TRBJ2-7; TRBD1 aligns across 12 bases. V shed 4 bases, J shed 4 bases, and the junction held 6 bases outside the gene matches. The CDR3 covers 15 residues. Per the germline V gene, CDR1 is SGHRS and CDR2 is YFSETQ. The CDR3 loop is CASSTGQGAMYEQYF. CDR3 sequence (DNA): TGCGCCAGCAGCACGGGACAGGGGGCGATGTACGAGCAGTACTTC.